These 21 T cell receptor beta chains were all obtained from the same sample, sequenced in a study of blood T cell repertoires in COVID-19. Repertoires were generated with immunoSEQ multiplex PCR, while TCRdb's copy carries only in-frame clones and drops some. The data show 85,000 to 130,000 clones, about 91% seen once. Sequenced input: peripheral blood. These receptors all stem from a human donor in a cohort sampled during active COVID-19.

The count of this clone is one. Here the CDR3 reads CASSVSSGMTYEQYF. DNA of the CDR3: TGTGCCAGCAGCGTCTCTAGCGGGATGACCTACGAGCAGTACTTC. The chain uses TRBV9 and TRBJ2-7; 9 nucleotides line up with TRBD2. The CDR3 sequence is 15 residues long. The V and J ends lost 2 bases and 2 bases, in that order; junction bases with no gene match: 5. The germline CDR1 and CDR2 sequences are SGDLS and YYNGEE.

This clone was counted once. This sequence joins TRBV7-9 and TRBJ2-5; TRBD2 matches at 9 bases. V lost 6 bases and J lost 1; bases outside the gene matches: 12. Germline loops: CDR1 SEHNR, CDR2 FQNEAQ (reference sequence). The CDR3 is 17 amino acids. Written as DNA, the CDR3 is TGTGCCAGCAGTTTGCCCCTGGGACTAGCCCCCCAAGAGACCCAGTACTTC. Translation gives CASSLPLGLAPQETQYF.

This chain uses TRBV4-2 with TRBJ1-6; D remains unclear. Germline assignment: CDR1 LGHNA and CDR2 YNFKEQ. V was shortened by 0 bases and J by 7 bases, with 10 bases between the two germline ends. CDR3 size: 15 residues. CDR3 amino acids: CASSQDASRNSPLHF. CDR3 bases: TGTGCCAGCAGCCAAGACGCAAGCAGGAATTCACCCCTCCACTTT.

The DNA of the CDR3 is TGTGCCAGCAGCTTAGGATCGCTGGGAGGGCCAAGAGATACGCAGTATTTT. Its protein is CASSLGSLGGPRDTQYF. The rearrangement links TRBV11-2 to TRBJ2-3, with 7 bases matching TRBD2. The CDR3 runs to 17 residues. Germline CDR1 reads SGHAT; CDR2 reads FQNNGV. J gave up 5 bases and V 1 base, and 12 bases lay outside the gene matches.

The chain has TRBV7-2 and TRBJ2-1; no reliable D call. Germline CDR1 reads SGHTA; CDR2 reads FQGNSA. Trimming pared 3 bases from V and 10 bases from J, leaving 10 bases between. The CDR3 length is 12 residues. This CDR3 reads CASSFSRAEQFF. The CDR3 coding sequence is TGTGCCAGCAGCTTTTCCCGAGCCGAGCAGTTCTTC.

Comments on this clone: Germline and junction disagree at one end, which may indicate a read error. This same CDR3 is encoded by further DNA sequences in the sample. The CDR3 DNA follows: TGTGCCAGCAGCTCACGACAGGGGGCCAGCACTGAAGCTTTTTTT. Encoded protein: CASSSRQGASTEAFF. V usage is TRBV7-9 and J usage is TRBJ1-1; 10 bases align to TRBD1. This CDR3 has 15 residues. Germline CDR1 and CDR2: SEHNR and FQNEAQ (reference sequence).

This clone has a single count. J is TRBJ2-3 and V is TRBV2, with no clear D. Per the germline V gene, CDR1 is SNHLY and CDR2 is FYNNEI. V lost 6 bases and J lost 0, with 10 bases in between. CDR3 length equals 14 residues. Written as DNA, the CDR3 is TGTGCCAGCAGCTTGGTAGAGAGCACAGATACGCAGTATTTT. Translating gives CASSLVESTDTQYF.

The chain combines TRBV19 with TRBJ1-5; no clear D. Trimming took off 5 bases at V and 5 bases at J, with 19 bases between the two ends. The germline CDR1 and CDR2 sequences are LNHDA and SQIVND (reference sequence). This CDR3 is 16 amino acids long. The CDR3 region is CASSSPGLERDQPQHF. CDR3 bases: TGTGCCAGTAGTTCTCCGGGCCTCGAGCGGGATCAGCCCCAGCATTTT.

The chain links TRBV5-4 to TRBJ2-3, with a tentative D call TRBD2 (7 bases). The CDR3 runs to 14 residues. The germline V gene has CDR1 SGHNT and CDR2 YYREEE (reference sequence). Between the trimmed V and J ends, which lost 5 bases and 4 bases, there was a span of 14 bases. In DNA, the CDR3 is TGTGCCAGCAGGGGCGGGGGCCCCTCAGATACGCAGTATTTT. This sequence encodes CASRGGGPSDTQYF.

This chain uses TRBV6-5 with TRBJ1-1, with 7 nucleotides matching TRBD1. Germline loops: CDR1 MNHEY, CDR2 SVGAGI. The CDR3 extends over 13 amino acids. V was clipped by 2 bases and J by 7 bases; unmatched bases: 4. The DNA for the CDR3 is TGTGCCAGCAGTTACGCCAGGGGGAATGAAGCTTTCTTT. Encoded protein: CASSYARGNEAFF.

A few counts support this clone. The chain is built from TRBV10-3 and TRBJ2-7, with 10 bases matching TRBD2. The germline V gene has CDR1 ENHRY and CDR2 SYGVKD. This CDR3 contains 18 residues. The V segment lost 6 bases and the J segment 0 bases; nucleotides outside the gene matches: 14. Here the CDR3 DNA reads TGTGCCATCAGCTCCCCTCCCGATAGCGGGAGGAGCTCCTACGAGCAGTACTTC. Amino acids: CAISSPPDSGRSSYEQYF.

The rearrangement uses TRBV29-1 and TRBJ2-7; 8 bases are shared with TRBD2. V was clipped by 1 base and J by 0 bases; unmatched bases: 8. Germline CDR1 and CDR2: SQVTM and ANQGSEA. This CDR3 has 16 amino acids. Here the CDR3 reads CSVEGSSGFSSYEQYF. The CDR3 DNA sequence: TGCAGCGTTGAAGGATCTAGCGGGTTCAGCTCCTACGAGCAGTACTTC.

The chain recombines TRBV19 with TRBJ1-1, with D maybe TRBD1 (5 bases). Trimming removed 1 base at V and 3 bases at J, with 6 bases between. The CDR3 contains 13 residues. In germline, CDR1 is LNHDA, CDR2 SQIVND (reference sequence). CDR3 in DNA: TGTGCCAGTAGTATAGGGGGGGACACTGAAGCTTTCTTT. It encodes CASSIGGDTEAFF.

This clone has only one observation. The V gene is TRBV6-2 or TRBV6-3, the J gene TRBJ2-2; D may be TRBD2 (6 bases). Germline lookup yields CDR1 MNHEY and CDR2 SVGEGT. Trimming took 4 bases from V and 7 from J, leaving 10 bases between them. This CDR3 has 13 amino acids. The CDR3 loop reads CASSWGVYGELFF. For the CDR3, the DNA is TGTGCCAGCAGTTGGGGGGTGTACGGGGAGCTGTTTTTT.

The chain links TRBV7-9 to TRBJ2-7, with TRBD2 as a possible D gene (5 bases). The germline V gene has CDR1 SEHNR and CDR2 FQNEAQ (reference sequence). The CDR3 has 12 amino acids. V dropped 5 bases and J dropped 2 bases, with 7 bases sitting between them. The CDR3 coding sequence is TGTGCCAGCAGCCTCGGGACCTACGAGCAGTACTTC. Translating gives CASSLGTYEQYF.

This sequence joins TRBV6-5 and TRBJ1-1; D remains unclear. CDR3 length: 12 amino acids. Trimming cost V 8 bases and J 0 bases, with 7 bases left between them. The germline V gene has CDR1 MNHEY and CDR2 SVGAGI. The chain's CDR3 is CASDTLNTEAFF. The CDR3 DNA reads TGTGCCAGCGACACCTTGAACACTGAAGCTTTCTTT.

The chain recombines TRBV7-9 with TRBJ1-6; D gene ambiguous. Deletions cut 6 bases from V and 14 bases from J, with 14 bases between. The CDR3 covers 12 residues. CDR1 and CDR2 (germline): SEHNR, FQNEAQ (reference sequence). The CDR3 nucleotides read TGTGCCAGCAGTTTTGCCGGTTTTACCCTCCACTTT. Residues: CASSFAGFTLHF.

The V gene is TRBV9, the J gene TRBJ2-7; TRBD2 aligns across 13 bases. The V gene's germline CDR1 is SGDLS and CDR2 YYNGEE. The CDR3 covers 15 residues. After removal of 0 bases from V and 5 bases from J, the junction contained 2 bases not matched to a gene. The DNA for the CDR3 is TGTGCCAGCAGCGTAGGGACTAGCGGGGGAAACGAGCAGTACTTC. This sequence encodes CASSVGTSGGNEQYF.

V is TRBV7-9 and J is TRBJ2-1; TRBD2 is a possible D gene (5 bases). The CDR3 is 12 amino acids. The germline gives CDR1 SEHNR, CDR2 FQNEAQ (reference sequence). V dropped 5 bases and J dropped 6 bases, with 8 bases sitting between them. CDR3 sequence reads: CASSGSGNEQFF. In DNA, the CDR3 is TGTGCCAGCAGCGGGAGTGGCAATGAGCAGTTCTTC.

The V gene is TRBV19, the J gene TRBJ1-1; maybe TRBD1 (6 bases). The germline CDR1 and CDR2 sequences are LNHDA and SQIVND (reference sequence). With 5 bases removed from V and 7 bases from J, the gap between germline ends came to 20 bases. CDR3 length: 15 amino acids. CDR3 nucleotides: TGTGCCAGTAGTCCCGGGACATCCGTTCTAGGTGAAGCTTTCTTT. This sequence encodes CASSPGTSVLGEAFF.

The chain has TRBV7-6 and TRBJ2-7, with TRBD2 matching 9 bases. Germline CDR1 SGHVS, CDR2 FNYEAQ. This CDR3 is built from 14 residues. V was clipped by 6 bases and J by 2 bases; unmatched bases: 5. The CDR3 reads CASSSGREAYEQYF. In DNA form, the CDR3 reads TGTGCCAGCAGTAGCGGGAGAGAAGCCTACGAGCAGTACTTC.